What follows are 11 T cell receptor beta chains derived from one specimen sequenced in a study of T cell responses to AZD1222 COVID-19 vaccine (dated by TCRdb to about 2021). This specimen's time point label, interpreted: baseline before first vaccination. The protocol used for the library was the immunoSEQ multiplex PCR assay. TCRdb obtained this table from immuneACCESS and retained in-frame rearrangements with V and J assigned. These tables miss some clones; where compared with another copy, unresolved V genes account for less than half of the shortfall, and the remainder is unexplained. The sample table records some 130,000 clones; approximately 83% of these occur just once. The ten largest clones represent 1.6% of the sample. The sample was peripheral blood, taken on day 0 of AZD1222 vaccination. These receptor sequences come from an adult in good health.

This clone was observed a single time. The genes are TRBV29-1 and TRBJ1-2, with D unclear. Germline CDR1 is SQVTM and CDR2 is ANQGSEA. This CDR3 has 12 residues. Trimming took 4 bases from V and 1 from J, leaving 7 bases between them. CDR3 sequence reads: CSVVSSNYGYTF. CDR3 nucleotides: TGCAGCGTTGTGTCAAGTAACTATGGCTACACCTTC. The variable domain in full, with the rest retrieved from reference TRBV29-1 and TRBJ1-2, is SAVISQKPSRDICQRGTSLTIQCQVDSQVTMMFWYRQQPGQSLTLIATANQGSEATYESGFVIDKFPISRPNLTFSTLTVSNMSPEDSSIYLCSVVSSNYGYTFGSGTRLTVV.

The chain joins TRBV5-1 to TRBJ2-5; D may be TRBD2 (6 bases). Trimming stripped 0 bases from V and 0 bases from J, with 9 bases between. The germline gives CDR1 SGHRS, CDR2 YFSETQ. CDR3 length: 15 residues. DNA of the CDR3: TGCGCCAGCAGCTTGGCCCGGGGGTACCAAGAGACCCAGTACTTC. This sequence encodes CASSLARGYQETQYF.

The DNA of the CDR3 is TGCGCCAGCAGCGCCCGACAGGGTGAGAGCCAGCCCCAGCATTTT. Its translation: CASSARQGESQPQHF. The rearrangement uses TRBV4-1 and TRBJ1-5; TRBD1 agrees at 7 bases. Germline CDR1 MGHRA, CDR2 YSYEKL. J lost 7 bases, V lost 5 bases, and 11 bases had no gene match. The CDR3 sequence is 15 residues long.

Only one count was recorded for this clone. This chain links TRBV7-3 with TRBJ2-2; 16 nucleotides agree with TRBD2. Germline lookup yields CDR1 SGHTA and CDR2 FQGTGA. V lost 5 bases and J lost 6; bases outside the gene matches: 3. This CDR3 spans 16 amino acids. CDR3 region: CASSPGLAGGPGELFF. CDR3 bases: TGTGCCAGCAGCCCGGGACTAGCGGGGGGGCCCGGGGAGCTGTTTTTT. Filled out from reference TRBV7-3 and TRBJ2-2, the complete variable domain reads GAGVSQTPSNKVTEKGKYVELRCDPISGHTALYWYRQSLGQGPEFLIYFQGTGAADDSGLPNDRFFAVRPEGSVSTLKIQRTERGDSAVYLCASSPGLAGGPGELFFGEGSRLTVL.

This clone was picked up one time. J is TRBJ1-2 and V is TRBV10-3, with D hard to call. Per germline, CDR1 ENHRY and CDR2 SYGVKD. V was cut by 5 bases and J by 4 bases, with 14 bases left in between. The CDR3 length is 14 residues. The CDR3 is CAISKGQESYGYTF. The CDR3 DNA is TGTGCCATCAGTAAGGGTCAGGAGAGCTATGGCTACACCTTC.

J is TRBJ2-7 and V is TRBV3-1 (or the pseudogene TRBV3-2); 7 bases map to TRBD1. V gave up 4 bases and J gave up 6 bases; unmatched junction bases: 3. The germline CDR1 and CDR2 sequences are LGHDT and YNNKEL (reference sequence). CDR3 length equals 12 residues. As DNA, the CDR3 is TGTGCCAGCAGCCTGACAGGGAGCGAGCAGTACTTC. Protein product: CASSLTGSEQYF.

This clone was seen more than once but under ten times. The CDR3 region has the DNA TGTGCCAGCAGCGGGAGGAATCTTCAGCAGTTCTTC. Translation gives CASSGRNLQQFF. This chain links TRBV5-6 with TRBJ2-1; possibly TRBD2 for D (6 bases). The CDR3 is 12 residues long. Trimming pared 4 bases from V and 11 bases from J, leaving 13 bases between. Germline CDR1 and CDR2: SGHDT and YYEEEE.

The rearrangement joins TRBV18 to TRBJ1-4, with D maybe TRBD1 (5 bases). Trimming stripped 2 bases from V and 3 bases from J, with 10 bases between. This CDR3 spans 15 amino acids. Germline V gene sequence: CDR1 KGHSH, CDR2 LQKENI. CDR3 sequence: CASSPVRGANEKLFF. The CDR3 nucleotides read TGTGCCAGCTCACCAGTGAGAGGGGCTAATGAAAAACTGTTTTTT.

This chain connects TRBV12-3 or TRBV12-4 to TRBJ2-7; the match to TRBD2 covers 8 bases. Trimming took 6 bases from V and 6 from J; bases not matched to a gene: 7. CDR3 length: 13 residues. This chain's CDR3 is CASSPGGRVEQYF. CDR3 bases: TGTGCCAGCAGCCCGGGGGGGCGGGTCGAGCAGTACTTC.

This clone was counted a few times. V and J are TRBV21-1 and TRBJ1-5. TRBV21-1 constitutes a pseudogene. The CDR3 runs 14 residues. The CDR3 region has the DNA TGTGCCAGCAGCAATAAGAGGGTAGGTCAGCCCCAGCATTTT. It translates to CASSNKRVGQPQHF.

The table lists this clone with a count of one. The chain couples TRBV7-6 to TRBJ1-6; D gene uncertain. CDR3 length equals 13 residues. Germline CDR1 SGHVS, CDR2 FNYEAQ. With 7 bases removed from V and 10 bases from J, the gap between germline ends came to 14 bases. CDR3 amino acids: CASTRVERSPLHF. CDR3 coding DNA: TGTGCCAGCACGAGGGTTGAAAGGTCACCCCTCCACTTT. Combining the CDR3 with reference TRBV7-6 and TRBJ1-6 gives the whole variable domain GAGVSQSPRYKVTKRGQDVALRCDPISGHVSLYWYRQALGQGPEFLTYFNYEAQQDKSGLPNDRFSAERPEGSISTLTIQRTEQRDSAMYRCASTRVERSPLHFGNGTRLTVT.